Below are 10 T cell receptor beta chains sequenced from a single sample in a study of blood T cell repertoires in COVID-19. Sequencing was performed with immunoSEQ multiplex PCR; in TCRdb, only in-frame clones are kept and a portion is missing. This repertoire shows around 70,000 clones, 75% to 85% found once; its top ten account for 20% to 25%. Sequencing used peripheral blood. These receptors were collected from a woman aged 65 to 85 with acute or convalescent COVID-19.

The chain couples TRBV11-2 to TRBJ2-5, with 7 nucleotides matching TRBD2. The germline CDR1 and CDR2 sequences are SGHAT and FQNNGV. The J segment lost 5 bases and the V segment lost 3 bases, leaving 0 bases of the junction unmatched. CDR3 length equals 12 residues. Here the CDR3 reads CASSFSGETQYF. For the CDR3, the DNA is TGTGCCAGCAGCTTTAGCGGGGAGACCCAGTACTTC.

This clone was seen only once. The rearrangement links TRBV28 to TRBJ1-2; tentatively, D is TRBD1 (6 bases). The CDR3 has 15 residues. Germline V gene lookup returns CDR1 MDHEN and CDR2 SYDVKM. V was clipped by 2 bases and J by 4 bases, with 14 bases between them. The CDR3 sequence is CASSLRSGGSYGYTF. CDR3 sequence (DNA): TGTGCCAGCAGTTTACGTAGCGGGGGCAGCTATGGCTACACCTTC.

The chain couples TRBV2 to TRBJ1-2; tentatively, D is TRBD1 (6 bases). Trimming pared 3 bases from V and 4 bases from J, leaving 12 bases between. Germline-derived CDR1 and CDR2 are SNHLY and FYNNEI. This CDR3 region has 14 residues. CDR3 nucleotide sequence: TGTGCCAGCAGTGATAGGGGGTACGGCTATGGCTACACCTTC. Translation gives CASSDRGYGYGYTF.

The CDR3 bases are TGTGCCAGCAGCGTCGACCCAACGTCCTCAGGGAGGAACGAGCAGTACTTC. It encodes CASSVDPTSSGRNEQYF. This chain uses TRBV9 with TRBJ2-7, with D tentatively TRBD2 (6 bases). From germline, CDR1 is SGDLS and CDR2 YYNGEE. Trimming left V 2 bases short and J 5 bases short, with 23 bases between. The CDR3 runs 17 residues.

The V call is TRBV27, the J call TRBJ1-6; D perhaps matches TRBD1 (5 bases). Germline V gene sequence: CDR1 MNHEY, CDR2 SMNVEV (reference sequence). There are 17 residues in the CDR3. The V and J ends lost 5 bases and 0 bases respectively, with 14 bases between them. The CDR3 DNA is TGTGCCAGCAGTCCTCGGGGGTGGAGCTCCTATAATTCACCCCTCCACTTT. Protein product: CASSPRGWSSYNSPLHF.

This rearrangement joins TRBV7-2 to TRBJ2-2; D gene ambiguous. V lost 2 bases, J lost 6 bases, and 7 bases lay in between. The germline CDR1 and CDR2 sequences are SGHTA and FQGNSA. CDR3 size: 13 residues. This CDR3 is CASSLPPAGELFF. DNA for the CDR3: TGTGCCAGCAGCTTACCCCCGGCCGGGGAGCTGTTTTTT.

The V gene is TRBV18, the J gene TRBJ1-5, with D possibly being TRBD1 (6 bases). The CDR3 totals 15 residues. Germline V gene sequence: CDR1 KGHSH, CDR2 LQKENI. V dropped 2 bases and J dropped 3 bases, with 11 bases sitting between them. CDR3: CASSPTGGSNQPQHF. CDR3 DNA: TGTGCCAGCTCACCAACGGGGGGCTCCAATCAGCCCCAGCATTTT.

The chain uses TRBV4-1 and TRBJ1-1; tentative D call: TRBD1 (5 bases). Per germline, CDR1 MGHRA and CDR2 YSYEKL. V was cut by 4 bases and J by 4 bases, with 16 bases left in between. CDR3 length: 15 residues. Here the CDR3 DNA reads TGCGCCAGCAGCCCCCGACAGATCCCGTTCACTGAAGCTTTCTTT. This sequence encodes CASSPRQIPFTEAFF.

The chain couples TRBV5-1 to TRBJ2-5, with D tentatively TRBD1 (6 bases). Germline V gene lookup returns CDR1 SGHRS and CDR2 YFSETQ. The V and J ends lost 3 bases and 4 bases respectively, with 13 bases between them. This CDR3 has 14 residues. As DNA, the CDR3 is TGCGCCAGCAGCTATACAGGGTTATTAGAGACCCAGTACTTC. Amino acid sequence: CASSYTGLLETQYF.

This clone was found once. The chain recombines TRBV6-4 with TRBJ1-2; no firm D call. CDR1 and CDR2 from the germline V gene are MRHNA and SNTAGT. Trimming pared 2 bases from V and 14 bases from J, leaving 15 bases between. The CDR3 consists of 12 residues. CDR3 in amino acids: CASSDKAATGTF. The CDR3 nucleotides are TGTGCCAGCAGTGACAAAGCAGCGACGGGTACCTTC.